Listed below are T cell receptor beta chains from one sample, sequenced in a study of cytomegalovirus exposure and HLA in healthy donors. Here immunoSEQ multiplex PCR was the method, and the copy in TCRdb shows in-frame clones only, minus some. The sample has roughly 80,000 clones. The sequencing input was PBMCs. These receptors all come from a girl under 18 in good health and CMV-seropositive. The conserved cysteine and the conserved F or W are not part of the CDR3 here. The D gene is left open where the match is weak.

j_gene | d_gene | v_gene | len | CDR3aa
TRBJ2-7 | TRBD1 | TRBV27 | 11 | ASSWDRVNEQY
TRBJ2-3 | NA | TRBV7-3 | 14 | ASSPGPGGGTDTQY
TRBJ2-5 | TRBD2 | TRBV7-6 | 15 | ASNQGSSGLAGETQY
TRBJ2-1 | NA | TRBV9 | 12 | ASSVDGLNNEQF
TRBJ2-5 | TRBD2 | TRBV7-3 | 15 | ASSRTSGGEYQETQY
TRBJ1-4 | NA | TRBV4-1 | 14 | ASSQVAGATNEKLF
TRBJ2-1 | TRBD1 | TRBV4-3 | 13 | ASSQETDRDDEQF
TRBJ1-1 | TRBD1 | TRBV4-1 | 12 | ASSDRQGSAEAF
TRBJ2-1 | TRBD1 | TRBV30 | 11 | AFRDRGYNEQF
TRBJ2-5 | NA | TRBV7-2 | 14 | ASSLARWRGGETQY
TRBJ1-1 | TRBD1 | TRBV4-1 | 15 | ASSQAPQGVDNTEAF
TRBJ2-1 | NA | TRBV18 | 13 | ASSLNQGELNEQF
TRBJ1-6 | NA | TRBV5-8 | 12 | ASSLVEQGFILH
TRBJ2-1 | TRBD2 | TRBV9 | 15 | ASSAPPGTSGNNEQF
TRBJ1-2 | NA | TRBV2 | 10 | ASSDSIYGYT
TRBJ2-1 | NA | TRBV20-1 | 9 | SAHLQDEQF
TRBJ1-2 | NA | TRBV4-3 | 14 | ASSQDLGGGNYGYT
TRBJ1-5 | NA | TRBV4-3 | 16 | ASSQDLWAGYSNQPQH
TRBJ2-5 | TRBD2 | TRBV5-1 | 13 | ASSLDGASGKPPY
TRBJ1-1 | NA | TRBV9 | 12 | ASSERTGNTEAF
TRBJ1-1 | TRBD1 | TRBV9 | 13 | ASSEWTGEDTEAF
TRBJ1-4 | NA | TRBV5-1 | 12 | ASSTGSTNEKLF
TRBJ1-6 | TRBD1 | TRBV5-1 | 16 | ASSARDRGVGGNSPLH
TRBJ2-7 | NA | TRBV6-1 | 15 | ASSDPKGNLAPYEQY
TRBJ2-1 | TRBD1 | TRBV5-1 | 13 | ASSSGQGALNEQF
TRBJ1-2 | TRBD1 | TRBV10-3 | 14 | AISDQMRTGDFGYT
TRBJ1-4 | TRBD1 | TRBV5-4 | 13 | ASSSRRGEDEKLF
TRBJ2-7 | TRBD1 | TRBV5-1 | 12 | ASSFGQGGDEQY
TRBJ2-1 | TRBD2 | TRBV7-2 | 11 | ASSPPSGNEQF
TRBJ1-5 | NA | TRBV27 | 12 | ASSAQGSNQPQH
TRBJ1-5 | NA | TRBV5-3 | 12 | ARSLPAVVQPQH
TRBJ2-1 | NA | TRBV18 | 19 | ASSPAGRTPNRVRGDNEQF
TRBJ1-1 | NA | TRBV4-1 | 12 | ASSHDGSATEAF
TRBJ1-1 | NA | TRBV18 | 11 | ASSWEMNTEAF
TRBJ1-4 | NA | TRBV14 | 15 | ASSQDISGGVGEKLF
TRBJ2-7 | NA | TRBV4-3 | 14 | ASSQEGQGDFYEQY
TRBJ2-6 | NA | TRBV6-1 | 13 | ASSERHSGANVLT
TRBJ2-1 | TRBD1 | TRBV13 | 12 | ASRNTGGSNEQF
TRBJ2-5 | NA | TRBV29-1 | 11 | SVDTDLRETQY
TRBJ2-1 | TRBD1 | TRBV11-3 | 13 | ASSLRGQGTNEQF
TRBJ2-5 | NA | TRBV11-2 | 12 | ASSVQGYQETQY
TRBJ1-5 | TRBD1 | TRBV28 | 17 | ASSYYPGLETGGNQPQH
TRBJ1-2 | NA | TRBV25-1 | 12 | ASSEPRANYGYT